A single sample is the source of the 27 T cell receptor beta chains below, sequenced in a study of shared clonotypes between healthy human individuals. Produced via immunoSEQ multiplex PCR; TCRdb's table is partial and in-frame only. Counted here are some 1,400,000 clones, around 97% occurring once; the ten biggest clones make up 0.95% to 1.5%. Sequencing was performed on naive CD4+ T cells sorted from blood. Sample subset: CD45RA+ positively selected. These receptors originate from a young man in good health.

This clone was found once. The genes are TRBV9 and TRBJ1-1, with a weak D call TRBD1 (5 bases). Trimming pared 0 bases from V and 2 bases from J, leaving 14 bases between. The CDR3 consists of 16 residues. In germline, CDR1 is SGDLS, CDR2 YYNGEE. The CDR3 is CASSVGPRGQNTEAFF. CDR3 DNA sequence: TGTGCCAGCAGCGTAGGCCCGCGAGGACAAAACACTGAAGCTTTCTTT. Complete variable domain (other parts from reference TRBV9 and TRBJ1-1): DSGVTQTPKHLITATGQRVTLRCSPRSGDLSVYWYQQSLDQGLQFLIQYYNGEERAKGNILERFSAQQFPDLHSELNLSSLELGDSALYFCASSVGPRGQNTEAFFGQGTRLTVV.

The chain is built from TRBV21-1 and TRBJ2-1; the DNA was not compared with TRBD1, the D call given in the table. TRBV21-1 is reported as a pseudogene. There are 16 residues in the CDR3. CDR3 sequence reads: CASSSRPGQGKDEQFF. CDR3 coding DNA: TGTGCCAGCAGCAGCCGACCGGGACAGGGCAAGGATGAGCAGTTCTTC.

V is TRBV7-6 and J is TRBJ2-7; D call uncertain. The CDR3 has 14 amino acids. Trimming stripped 2 bases from V and 0 bases from J, with 8 bases between. CDR1 is SGHVS and CDR2 is FNYEAQ in the germline V gene. This CDR3 reads CASSLTLSSYEQYF. The CDR3 DNA is TGTGCCAGCAGCTTAACTCTCAGCTCCTACGAGCAGTACTTC. The variable domain in full, completed from reference TRBV7-6 and TRBJ2-7, reads GAGVSQSPRYKVTKRGQDVALRCDPISGHVSLYWYRQALGQGPEFLTYFNYEAQQDKSGLPNDRFSAERPEGSISTLTIQRTEQRDSAMYRCASSLTLSSYEQYFGPGTRLTVT.

The genes are TRBV11-2 and TRBJ2-2, with TRBD2 matching over 10 bases. The J segment lost 5 bases and the V segment lost 0 bases, leaving 9 bases of the junction unmatched. The CDR3 runs to 18 residues. CDR1 SGHAT and CDR2 FQNNGV come from the germline V gene. The CDR3 loop is CASSLDLILAGFTGELFF. The CDR3 DNA sequence: TGTGCCAGCAGCTTAGATCTAATACTAGCGGGATTTACCGGGGAGCTGTTTTTT.

The rearrangement links TRBV29-1 to TRBJ2-4; 9 bases are a match to TRBD2. Trimming cost V 4 bases and J 3 bases; bases outside gene matches: 7. CDR1 is SQVTM, CDR2 ANQGSEA, per germline. The CDR3 extends over 15 amino acids. CDR3 sequence: CSVGGRASDKNIQYF. The CDR3 DNA reads as TGCAGCGTTGGCGGGAGGGCTTCAGACAAAAACATTCAGTACTTC.

The chain links TRBV5-1 to TRBJ2-3; D gene ambiguous. Germline V gives CDR1 SGHRS, CDR2 YFSETQ. The CDR3 is made up of 15 amino acids. Trimming stripped 0 bases from V and 4 bases from J, with 12 bases between. The CDR3 DNA is TGCGCCAGCAGCTTGGTGCGGTCTCCAGCAGATACGCAGTATTTT. Translation gives CASSLVRSPADTQYF.

The chain uses TRBV29-1 and TRBJ2-3; tentatively, D is TRBD1 (5 bases). The CDR3 is made up of 16 amino acids. Between the trimmed V and J ends, which lost 4 bases and 6 bases, there was a span of 23 bases. Germline loops: CDR1 SQVTM, CDR2 ANQGSEA. The CDR3, as DNA: TGCAGCGTTGGGCAGGGTAGGGCTAGAGCCCCCGATACGCAGTATTTT. Translation gives CSVGQGRARAPDTQYF.

This clone has just one count. The chain couples TRBV7-8 to TRBJ2-1; 9 nucleotides match TRBD1. The V and J ends lost 2 bases and 7 bases, in that order; junction bases with no gene match: 3. The length of the CDR3 is 14 residues. CDR1 and CDR2 (germline): SGHVS, FQNEAQ. For the CDR3, the DNA is TGTGCCAGCAGCTTAATGACAGGGGGGAATGAGCAGTTCTTC. Its translation is CASSLMTGGNEQFF. The full variable domain, completed using reference TRBV7-8 and TRBJ2-1, is GAGVSQSPRYKVAKRGQDVALRCDPISGHVSLFWYQQALGQGPEFLTYFQNEAQLDKSGLPSDRFFAERPEGSVSTLKIQRTQQEDSAVYLCASSLMTGGNEQFFGPGTRLTVL.

This sequence joins TRBV18 and TRBJ1-3; 11 bases match TRBD1. In germline, CDR1 is KGHSH, CDR2 LQKENI. This CDR3 has 16 residues. The V and J ends lost 5 bases and 0 bases, in that order; junction bases with no gene match: 3. The CDR3, as DNA: TGTGCCAGCTCAGCCGGGACAGGGGGCTCTGGAAACACCATATATTTT. Protein: CASSAGTGGSGNTIYF.

This clone was counted a single time. CDR3 sequence: CASLTYSGTGGASVNYGYTF. The CDR3 DNA is TGTGCCAGCCTTACCTACTCCGGGACAGGGGGCGCATCCGTTAACTATGGCTACACCTTC. The chain couples TRBV28 to TRBJ1-2; TRBD1 agrees at 12 bases. Germline CDR1 reads MDHEN; CDR2 reads SYDVKM. V was pared by 8 bases and J by 1 base, with 20 bases of the junction left unmatched. CDR3 length: 20 residues.

The CDR3 spells CASRYTELSAEAFF. Written as DNA, the CDR3 is TGTGCCAGCAGATATACAGAGTTGTCGGCTGAAGCTTTCTTT. The genes are TRBV7-9 and TRBJ1-1; D is unclear. The CDR3 consists of 14 residues. Germline V gene sequence: CDR1 SEHNR, CDR2 FQNEAQ (reference sequence). The ends were cut back, 6 bases at V and 6 bases at J, with 17 bases in the middle.

The chain is built from TRBV9 and TRBJ2-3; D is ambiguous. The CDR3 spans 13 residues. Trimming cost V 3 bases and J 3 bases, with 8 bases left between them. Germline V gene data show CDR1 as SGDLS and CDR2 as YYNGEE. The CDR3 loop reads CASSGPSTDTQYF. The DNA for the CDR3 is TGTGCCAGCAGCGGCCCATCTACAGATACGCAGTATTTT.

The chain uses TRBV2 and TRBJ1-5, with unresolved D. This CDR3 contains 14 residues. Trimming left V 0 bases short and J 5 bases short, with 8 bases between. Germline V gene lookup returns CDR1 SNHLY and CDR2 FYNNEI. CDR3 region: CASSEALPDQPQHF. DNA of the CDR3: TGTGCCAGCAGTGAAGCGCTTCCGGATCAGCCCCAGCATTTT. Complete variable domain (other parts from reference TRBV2 and TRBJ1-5): EPEVTQTPSHQVTQMGQEVILRCVPISNHLYFYWYRQILGQKVEFLVSFYNNEISEKSEIFDDQFSVERPDGSNFTLKIRSTKLEDSAMYFCASSEALPDQPQHFGDGTRLSIL.

The chain carries TRBV5-6 and TRBJ2-7; 9 bases are shared with TRBD1. Germline values: CDR1 SGHDT, CDR2 YYEEEE. Losses at the gene ends were 4 bases for V and 6 bases for J; bases not matched to a gene: 5. This CDR3 is 13 amino acids long. This chain's CDR3 is CASSLKTGGEQYF. CDR3 bases: TGTGCCAGCAGCCTTAAGACAGGGGGCGAGCAGTACTTC.

The chain uses TRBV28 and TRBJ1-5; 8 bases match TRBD1. CDR1 MDHEN and CDR2 SYDVKM come from the germline V gene. There are 12 residues in the CDR3. The trim removed 11 bases at V and 7 bases at J, leaving 7 bases unmatched. This CDR3 reads CASQGAGQPQHF. Here the CDR3 DNA reads TGTGCCTCTCAGGGGGCGGGACAGCCCCAGCATTTT.

Here the CDR3 reads CASSETGTGNQPQHF. CDR3 coding DNA: TGTGCCAGCAGCGAAACCGGGACAGGAAATCAGCCCCAGCATTTT. This chain links TRBV2 with TRBJ1-5, with 8 bases lining up with TRBD1. V lost 6 bases to trimming and J lost 4 bases; unmatched junction nucleotides: 8. Germline-derived CDR1 and CDR2 are SNHLY and FYNNEI. The CDR3 extends over 15 amino acids.

V gene TRBV9 combines with J gene TRBJ2-5, with D perhaps TRBD1 (6 bases). Germline-derived CDR1 and CDR2 are SGDLS and YYNGEE. V dropped 3 bases and J dropped 5 bases, with 20 bases sitting between them. CDR3 length: 16 residues. CDR3 loop: CASSAGRGRLSETQYF. The CDR3 DNA sequence: TGTGCCAGCAGCGCGGGCAGGGGTCGGCTGTCGGAGACCCAGTACTTC.

V gene TRBV2 combines with J gene TRBJ1-1; D not resolved. The CDR3 contains 14 residues. Germline V CDR1 and CDR2: SNHLY, FYNNEI. The V end lost 5 bases, the J end lost 0 bases, and 10 bases lay between the germline ends. CDR3 coding DNA: TGTGCCAGCAGTCGCTTAACAGTGAACACTGAAGCTTTCTTT. It translates to CASSRLTVNTEAFF.

V gene TRBV5-4 combines with J gene TRBJ2-3; D is perhaps TRBD2 (7 bases). Trimming left V 4 bases short and J 6 bases short, with 18 bases between. Germline lookup yields CDR1 SGHNT and CDR2 YYREEE (reference sequence). CDR3 length: 15 residues. The CDR3 nucleotides read TGTGCCAGCAGCGGGGGGGGCGGGAGCCCTGATACGCAGTATTTT. Translated, it gives CASSGGGGSPDTQYF.

This chain uses TRBV5-1 with TRBJ1-2; tentatively, D is TRBD1 (6 bases). This CDR3 has 14 amino acids. Germline loops: CDR1 SGHRS, CDR2 YFSETQ. V lost 4 bases and J 6 bases, leaving 16 bases between the germline ends. The CDR3 is CASSTIAGVDGYTF. CDR3 nucleotide sequence: TGCGCCAGCAGCACGATCGCAGGGGTGGATGGCTACACCTTC.

This clone was seen once. The chain uses TRBV4-1 and TRBJ1-1; tentatively, D is TRBD1 (5 bases). This CDR3 spans 14 amino acids. Trimming removed 3 bases from V and 3 bases from J, with 11 bases in between. The germline gives CDR1 MGHRA, CDR2 YSYEKL. CDR3 protein: CASSHAWGDTEAFF. Here the CDR3 DNA reads TGCGCCAGCAGCCACGCCTGGGGGGACACTGAAGCTTTCTTT.

The chain combines TRBV9 with TRBJ2-1, with 7 bases matching TRBD1. The germline CDR1 and CDR2 sequences are SGDLS and YYNGEE. The CDR3 is 15 amino acids. V lost 5 bases, J lost 2 bases, and 7 bases stayed unmatched. The CDR3 region is CASREGAGPYNEQFF. The DNA of the CDR3 is TGTGCCAGCAGAGAGGGGGCTGGCCCCTACAATGAGCAGTTCTTC.

Only one count was recorded for this clone. The V call is TRBV7-6, the J call TRBJ1-5; maybe TRBD1 (5 bases). V gave up 5 bases and J gave up 1 base, with 12 bases separating them. This CDR3 is built from 15 residues. Germline CDR1 reads SGHVS; CDR2 reads FNYEAQ. CDR3 bases: TGTGCCAGCAGCGGACTCGGGGGAAGCAATCAGCCCCAGCATTTT. It encodes CASSGLGGSNQPQHF.

The count of this clone is one. The chain joins TRBV6-5 to TRBJ2-1; 9 bases are a match to TRBD1. Per the germline V gene, CDR1 is MNHEY and CDR2 is SVGAGI. Germline trimming cut 2 bases from V and 4 bases from J; bases unmatched to any gene: 3. The CDR3 extends over 15 amino acids. The CDR3 nucleotides read TGTGCCAGCAGTTACGGGGGACAGGGATACAATGAGCAGTTCTTC. This codes for CASSYGGQGYNEQFF.

This clone has a handful of counts. V usage is TRBV10-2 and J usage is TRBJ1-2; D remains ambiguous. V was trimmed by 8 bases and J by 3 bases, leaving 7 bases between them. Germline lookup yields CDR1 WSHSY and CDR2 SAAADI. The CDR3 runs to 11 residues. CDR3 sequence (DNA): TGCGCCAGCGGTCAGCACTATGGCTACACCTTC. Its translation: CASGQHYGYTF.

This clone was picked up one time. The V and J genes are TRBV14 and TRBJ2-7; 10 bases agree with TRBD1. Germline CDR1 and CDR2: SGHDN and FVKESK. The CDR3 has 17 amino acids. J lost 0 bases, V lost 2 bases, and 7 bases had no gene match. The CDR3 DNA follows: TGTGCCAGCAGCCAAACTCCGGGACAGGGGAGCTCCTACGAGCAGTACTTC. Translation gives CASSQTPGQGSSYEQYF.

The chain couples TRBV23-1 to TRBJ2-3, with D possibly being TRBD1 (5 bases). TRBV23-1 is filed as an ORF, its function uncertain. CDR3 length equals 11 residues. Trimming took 9 bases from V and 2 from J, leaving 6 bases between them. In nucleotides, the CDR3 is TGCGCCAGGGGGCTCACAGATACGCAGTATTTT. Its translation: CARGLTDTQYF.